This T cell receptor beta chain derives from a study of T cell responses to AZD1222 COVID-19 vaccine. Study-wide results and limits: Two doses of AZD1222 preceded a rise in Spike-specific TCR breadth and depth. Sampled repertoires all dated from after the peak T cell response. Clonal diversity was possibly underestimated, and white British individuals and females predominated among donors. Mapped onto spike, vaccine-associated CD4 TCRs spanned it and were dominant at 160-218 and 743-854.

V dropped 3 bases and J dropped 8; count of bases not matched to a gene: 11. From germline, CDR1 is MDHEN and CDR2 SYDVKM. The CDR3 loop spans 15 amino acids. With regard to this clone: Its matching antigen is unknown.

Assay used: immunoSEQ multiplex PCR; TCRdb lists only in-frame clones, some missing. The repertoire holds over 130,000 clones, with around 92% as singletons. The clonotype was recovered from an adult who received the AZD1222 COVID-19 vaccine. The chain employs TRBV28 and TRBJ1-2; 8 nucleotides agree with TRBD1. The material was peripheral blood, obtained 28 days after the second AZD1222 dose. CDR3 sequence (DNA): TGTGCCAGCAGTTTTTCTCTCGGACAGGGCGGCGGCTACACCTTC. This codes for CASSFSLGQGGGYTF.